This T cell receptor beta chain appears in the sequencing data of a study of shared clonotypes between healthy human individuals. This CDR3 has 12 residues. Germline V gene sequence: CDR1 SGHTA, CDR2 FQGNSA. V lost 4 bases to trimming and J lost 6 bases, with 10 bases between them. Notes on the study in general: In contrast to clonotypes shared by all four donors, non-shared clonotypes had lower generation probabilities. Despite large depth, rarefaction showed incomplete sorted-subset sequencing. Naive CD4 clonotypes overlapped across several donors at 4.5% to 5.5%.

At deep level, the assay was performed. The repertoire was sequenced with immunoSEQ multiplex PCR; TCRdb's copy has only in-frame clones and lacks some. The sample consists of 2,500,000 or so clones, 85% to 95% of them appearing once. Comment on this clone: Its antigen is not identified. This CDR3 is also generated by other DNA sequences in the sample.

The TCR comes from a man aged 18 to 30 in good health. Some clones in this sample may be carry-over from other donors' samples. The source material was naive CD4+ T cells from PBMCs. Subset: CD45RA+ positively selected. This rearrangement joins TRBV7-2 to TRBJ2-7; no clear D gene. CDR3 in DNA: TGTGCCAGCAGCTCTGACCTGGGCGAGCAGTACTTC. It encodes CASSSDLGEQYF.